The T cell receptor beta chain described here comes from a study of CD8+CD57+ T cells in acquired aplastic anemia. Using genomic DNA as the template, TCR beta VDJ and CDR3 profiling was carried out. MiXCR was run by TCRdb on the reads, yielding one entry per CDR3 protein. The table has about 160,000 distinct CDR3 sequences, about 45% seen once. By flow cytometry, patients selected for sequencing had shown an expansion of CD8+CD57+ cells. None of the patients had been given any therapy when their blood was sampled. The length of the CDR3 is 14 residues. In germline, CDR1 is KGHDR, CDR2 SFDVKD. V shed 6 bases and J shed 5 bases, with 13 bases lying between them.

The sample taken for sequencing was sorted CD4+, CD8+, or CD8+CD57+ T cells (not recorded which) from PBMCs. The V call is TRBV24-1, the J call TRBJ1-5; D is unclear. The clonotype comes from a human donor with aplastic anemia. The CDR3 sequence is CATSSEGEYQPQHF. The DNA of the CDR3 is TGTGCCACCAGTTCGGAGGGCGAGTATCAGCCCCAGCATTTT.